The 15 T cell receptor beta chains below were found in one sample sequenced in a study of blood T cell repertoires in COVID-19. TCRdb's table, derived via immunoSEQ multiplex PCR, lists solely in-frame clones and lacks some. Of 73,000 or so clones in the sample, about 83% are singletons; the top ten hold around 5.6%. Sequencing used peripheral blood. These receptors all stem from an older woman with acute or convalescent COVID-19.

This clone showed up just once. The chain combines TRBV29-1 with TRBJ1-2; 9 nucleotides line up with TRBD1. J gave up 5 bases and V 0 bases, and 4 bases lay outside the gene matches. CDR1 and CDR2 from the germline V gene are SQVTM and ANQGSEA. The CDR3 spans 14 residues. The CDR3 DNA sequence: TGCAGCGTTGAAGAAACAGGGGGCTTATATGGCTACACCTTC. Encoded protein: CSVEETGGLYGYTF.

The CDR3 sequence: CASSALGVQTVDTIYF. The CDR3 nucleotides are TGTGCCAGCAGCGCCCTAGGGGTACAGACTGTGGACACCATATATTTT. The chain has TRBV5-6 and TRBJ1-3; TRBD1 might be the D (5 bases). The CDR3 length is 16 residues. From germline, CDR1 is SGHDT and CDR2 YYEEEE. Trimming cost V 4 bases and J 8 bases, with 22 bases left between them.

In its sample, this clone was seen once. The chain joins TRBV12-3 or TRBV12-4 to TRBJ1-1, with 9 bases identical to TRBD1. V gave up 5 bases and J gave up 11 bases; unmatched junction bases: 6. There are 12 residues in the CDR3. The CDR3 DNA follows: TGTGCCAGCAGTGGGACAGGGTACTCGGCTTTCTTT. Amino acids: CASSGTGYSAFF.

The chain joins TRBV5-1 to TRBJ1-1; tentative D call: TRBD1 (6 bases). Trimming pared 5 bases from V and 0 bases from J, leaving 11 bases between. There are 14 residues in the CDR3. Germline CDR1 SGHRS, CDR2 YFSETQ. The CDR3 sequence: CASRRDTLNTEAFF. In DNA, the CDR3 is TGCGCCAGCAGAAGGGACACCTTGAACACTGAAGCTTTCTTT.

This clone came up a few times. J is TRBJ2-3 and V is TRBV2; D is ambiguous. The ends were cut back, 3 bases at V and 2 bases at J, with 12 bases in the middle. CDR1 and CDR2 from the germline V gene are SNHLY and FYNNEI. This CDR3 contains 15 residues. Written as DNA, the CDR3 is TGTGCCAGCAGTGAGGGTAGCCCCACCACAGATACGCAGTATTTT. Translation: CASSEGSPTTDTQYF.

J is TRBJ1-2 and V is TRBV19; 10 bases map to TRBD1. The CDR3 covers 15 residues. From germline, CDR1 is LNHDA and CDR2 SQIVND (reference sequence). After removal of 5 bases from V and 8 bases from J, the junction contained 11 bases not matched to a gene. The CDR3 nucleotides are TGTGCCAGTAGTGACGATCCCGGGACAGGGGAGGGCTACACCTTC. Protein: CASSDDPGTGEGYTF.

The J gene is TRBJ1-2, the V gene TRBV30; 7 bases are shared with TRBD1. The germline V gene has CDR1 GTSNPN and CDR2 SVGIG (reference sequence). J gave up 7 bases and V 5 bases, and 7 bases lay outside the gene matches. This CDR3 is 12 amino acids long. The CDR3 spells CAWRWTGGGYTF. The CDR3 nucleotides are TGTGCCTGGCGGTGGACAGGCGGTGGCTACACCTTC.

This chain joins TRBV4-2 and TRBJ2-7; 11 bases fit TRBD2. Per germline, CDR1 LGHNA and CDR2 YNFKEQ. V shed 1 base and J 3 bases; nucleotides not matched to a gene: 8. The CDR3 has 17 amino acids. Written as DNA, the CDR3 is TGTGCCAGCAGCCAAGGGCTAGCGGGGGGTCTGGGCTACGAGCAGTACTTC. Encoded protein: CASSQGLAGGLGYEQYF.

In this sample, this clone turned up once. The chain employs TRBV5-1 and TRBJ1-5, with D tentatively TRBD1 (6 bases). Germline V CDR1 and CDR2: SGHRS, YFSETQ. The CDR3 contains 14 residues. Deletions cut 2 bases from V and 2 bases from J, with 8 bases between. The CDR3 DNA follows: TGCGCCAGCAGCTTAAGACAGGGCAATCAGCCCCAGCATTTT. Residues: CASSLRQGNQPQHF.

The rearrangement links TRBV15 to TRBJ1-6; D is ambiguous. CDR1 and CDR2 from the germline V gene are LNHNV and YYDKDF (reference sequence). The CDR3 spans 15 residues. V was shortened by 6 bases and J by 0 bases, with 9 bases between the two germline ends. DNA of the CDR3: TGTGCCACCAGGCGGGAGAGCTCCTATAATTCACCCCTCCACTTT. Protein: CATRRESSYNSPLHF.

The V and J genes are TRBV6-5 and TRBJ1-1; TRBD1 aligns across 10 bases. The germline gives CDR1 MNHEY, CDR2 SVGAGI. V lost 6 bases to trimming and J lost 4 bases; unmatched junction nucleotides: 5. This CDR3 is built from 14 residues. CDR3 loop: CASSRQGAGTEAFF. As DNA, the CDR3 is TGTGCCAGCAGCCGACAGGGGGCTGGCACTGAAGCTTTCTTT.

V gene TRBV2 combines with J gene TRBJ1-5; D may be TRBD1 (5 bases). Trimming left V 6 bases short and J 0 bases short, with 12 bases between. The CDR3 has 15 residues. CDR1 SNHLY and CDR2 FYNNEI come from the germline V gene. CDR3 DNA: TGTGCCAGCAGGGGGCGGTCCGATAGCAATCAGCCCCAGCATTTT. Protein: CASRGRSDSNQPQHF. The full variable domain, with the rest looked up from reference TRBV2 and TRBJ1-5, is EPEVTQTPSHQVTQMGQEVILRCVPISNHLYFYWYRQILGQKVEFLVSFYNNEISEKSEIFDDQFSVERPDGSNFTLKIRSTKLEDSAMYFCASRGRSDSNQPQHFGDGTRLSIL.

This clone was found a few times. V gene TRBV6-5 combines with J gene TRBJ2-7; D call uncertain. This CDR3 region has 13 residues. Trimming removed 5 bases at V and 3 bases at J, with 11 bases between. Looked up from germline, CDR1 is MNHEY and CDR2 is SVGAGI. CDR3 residues: CASSTGNGYEQYF. The CDR3, as DNA: TGTGCCAGCAGTACGGGTAACGGCTACGAGCAGTACTTC.

The gene calls are TRBV3-1 (or the pseudogene TRBV3-2) and TRBJ2-7; 8 bases match TRBD1. The CDR3 runs 15 residues. V lost 1 base to trimming and J lost 0 bases; unmatched junction nucleotides: 2. Germline V gene data show CDR1 as LGHDT and CDR2 as YNNKEL (reference sequence). CDR3 DNA: TGTGCCAGCAGCCAAGGGACAGGGAGCTCCTACGAGCAGTACTTC. It is translated as CASSQGTGSSYEQYF.

This clone appeared a single time. This rearrangement joins TRBV6-6 to TRBJ1-1, with no clear D. This CDR3 region has 16 residues. Trimming pared 4 bases from V and 1 base from J, leaving 16 bases between. CDR1 is MNHNY and CDR2 is SVGAGI in the germline V gene (reference sequence). The CDR3 DNA sequence: TGTGCCAGCAGTTCGCCCGGAGAACCCCCGAACACTGAAGCTTTCTTT. Its translation: CASSSPGEPPNTEAFF.